The entry that follows covers one TCR beta chain sequence. Sequenced by immunoSEQ multiplex PCR; TCRdb stores in-frame clones only, minus some. The sample includes fewer than 200,000 clones, approximately 90% of them seen just once. This record comes from a study of control samples from healthy donors and cancer patients. Germline lookup yields CDR1 MNHEY and CDR2 SMNVEV (reference sequence). This CDR3 is built from 16 residues. V lost 6 bases, J lost 4 bases, and 19 bases lay in between. The specimen was blood. The TCR sequence derives from a man aged 25-45 years in good health. The J gene is TRBJ2-1, the V gene TRBV27; D is perhaps TRBD2 (6 bases). CDR3 DNA sequence: TGTGCCAGCAGCCCGACGGGGGACTTCACATACAATGAGCAGTTCTTC. Its translation is CASSPTGDFTYNEQFF.